This T cell receptor beta chain derives from a study of T-cell memory formation after mild COVID-19. Sample barcodes and UMIs were carried by the TCR alpha and TCR beta cDNA libraries that 5'RACE generated with constant-segment primers. TCRdb reprocessed the 5' RACE reads with MiXCR, giving one entry per CDR3 protein. The sample lists about half a million distinct CDR3 sequences, 15% to 20% occurring once. Findings and limits, study-wide: Pre-infection memory contained some responding clones, which suggested that cross-reactive memory had joined. Mainly CM and EM harbored the contracting CD4+ clones; mainly EMRA harbored the CD8+ ones.

Regarding this clonotype: Its antigen is as yet unknown.

V dropped 6 bases and J dropped 7 bases, with 12 bases sitting between them. This CDR3 comprises 12 residues. Germline V gene sequence: CDR1 MNHEY, CDR2 SVGAGI. Material: PBMCs or a T cell subset sorted from them (not recorded which). V is TRBV6-5 and J is TRBJ1-1; D gene uncertain. The TCR comes from an adult woman who had mild COVID-19 (a few samples of this study predate the infection). Cell type and time point are not known. As DNA, the CDR3 is TGTGCCAGCAGCCCCCGGGGTGGTGAAGCTTTCTTT. Translating it yields CASSPRGGEAFF.